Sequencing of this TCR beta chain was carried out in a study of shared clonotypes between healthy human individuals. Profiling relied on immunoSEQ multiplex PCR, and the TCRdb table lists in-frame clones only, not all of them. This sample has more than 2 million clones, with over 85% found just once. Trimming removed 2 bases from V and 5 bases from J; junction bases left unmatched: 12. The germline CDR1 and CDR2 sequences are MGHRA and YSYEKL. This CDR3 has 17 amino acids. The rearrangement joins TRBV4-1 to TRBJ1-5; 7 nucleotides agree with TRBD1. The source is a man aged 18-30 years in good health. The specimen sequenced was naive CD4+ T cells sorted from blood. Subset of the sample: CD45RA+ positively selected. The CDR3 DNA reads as TGCGCCAGCAGCCAAATTCTCGGACAGGCGAGGGATCAGCCCCAGCATTTT. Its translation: CASSQILGQARDQPQHF.